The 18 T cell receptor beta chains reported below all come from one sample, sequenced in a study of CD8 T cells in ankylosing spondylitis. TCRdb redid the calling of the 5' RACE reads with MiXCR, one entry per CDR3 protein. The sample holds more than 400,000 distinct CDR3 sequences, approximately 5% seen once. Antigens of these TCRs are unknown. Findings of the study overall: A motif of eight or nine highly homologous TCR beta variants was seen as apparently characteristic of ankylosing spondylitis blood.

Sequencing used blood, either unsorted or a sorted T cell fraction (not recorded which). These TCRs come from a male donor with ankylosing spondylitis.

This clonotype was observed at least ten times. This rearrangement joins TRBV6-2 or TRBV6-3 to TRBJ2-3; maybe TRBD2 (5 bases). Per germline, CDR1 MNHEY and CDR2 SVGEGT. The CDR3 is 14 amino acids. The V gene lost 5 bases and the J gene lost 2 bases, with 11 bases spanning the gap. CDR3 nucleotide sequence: TGTGCCAGCAGTCTTCGGGGAGCCACAGATACGCAGTATTTT. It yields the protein CASSLRGATDTQYF.

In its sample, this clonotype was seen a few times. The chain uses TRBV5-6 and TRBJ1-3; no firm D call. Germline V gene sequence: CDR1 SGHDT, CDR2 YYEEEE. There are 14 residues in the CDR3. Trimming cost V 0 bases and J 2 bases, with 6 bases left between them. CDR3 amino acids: CASSLGTPGNTIYF. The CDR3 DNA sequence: TGTGCCAGCAGCTTGGGGACTCCTGGAAACACCATATATTTT.

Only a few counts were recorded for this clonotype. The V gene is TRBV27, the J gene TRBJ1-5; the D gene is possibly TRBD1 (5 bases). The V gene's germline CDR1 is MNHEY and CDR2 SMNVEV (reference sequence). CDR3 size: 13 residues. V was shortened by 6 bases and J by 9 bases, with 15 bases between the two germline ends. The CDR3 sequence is CASSRGDHRPQHF. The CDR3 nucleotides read TGTGCCAGCAGCCGGGGGGACCATCGGCCCCAGCATTTT.

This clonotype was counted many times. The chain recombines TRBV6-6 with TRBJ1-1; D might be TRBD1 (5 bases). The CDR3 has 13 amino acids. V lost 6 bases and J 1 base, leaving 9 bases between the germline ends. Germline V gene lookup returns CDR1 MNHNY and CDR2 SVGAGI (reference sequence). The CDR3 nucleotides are TGTGCCAGCAGGTCTCAGGGGAACACTGAAGCTTTCTTT. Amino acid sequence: CASRSQGNTEAFF.

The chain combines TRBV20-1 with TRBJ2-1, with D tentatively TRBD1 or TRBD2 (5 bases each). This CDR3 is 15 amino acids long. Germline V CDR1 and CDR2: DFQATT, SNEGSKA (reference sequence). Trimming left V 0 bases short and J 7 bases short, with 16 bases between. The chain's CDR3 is CSARDGTVLGNEQFF. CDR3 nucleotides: TGCAGTGCTAGAGATGGGACGGTCCTGGGGAATGAGCAGTTCTTC.

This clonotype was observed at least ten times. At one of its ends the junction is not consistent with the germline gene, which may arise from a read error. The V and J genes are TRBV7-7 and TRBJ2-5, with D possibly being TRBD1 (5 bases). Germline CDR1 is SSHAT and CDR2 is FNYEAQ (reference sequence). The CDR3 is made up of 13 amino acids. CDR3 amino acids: CASSAGYQETQYF. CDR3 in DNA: TGTGCTAGCAGCGCAGGGTACCAAGAGACCCAGTACTTC.

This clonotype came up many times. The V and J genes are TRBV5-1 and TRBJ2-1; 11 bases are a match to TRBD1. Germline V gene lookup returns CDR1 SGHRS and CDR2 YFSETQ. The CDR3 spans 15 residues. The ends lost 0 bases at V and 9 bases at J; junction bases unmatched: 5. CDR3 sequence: CASSLGGQGESEQFF. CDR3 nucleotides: TGCGCCAGCAGCTTGGGGGGACAGGGGGAGAGTGAGCAGTTCTTC.

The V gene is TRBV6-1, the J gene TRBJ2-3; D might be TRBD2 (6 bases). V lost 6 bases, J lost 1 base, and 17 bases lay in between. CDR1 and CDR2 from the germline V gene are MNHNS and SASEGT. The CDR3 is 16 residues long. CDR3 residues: CASSQKGGGGTDTQYF. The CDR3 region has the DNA TGTGCCAGCAGCCAAAAAGGTGGCGGGGGCACAGATACGCAGTATTTT.

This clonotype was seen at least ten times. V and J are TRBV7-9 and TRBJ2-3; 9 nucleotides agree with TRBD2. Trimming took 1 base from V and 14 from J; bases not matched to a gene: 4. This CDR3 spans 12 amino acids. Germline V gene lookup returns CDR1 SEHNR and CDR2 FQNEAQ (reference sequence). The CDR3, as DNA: TGTGCCAGCAGCTTAGTAGCGGGAGTTTGGTATTTT. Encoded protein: CASSLVAGVWYF.

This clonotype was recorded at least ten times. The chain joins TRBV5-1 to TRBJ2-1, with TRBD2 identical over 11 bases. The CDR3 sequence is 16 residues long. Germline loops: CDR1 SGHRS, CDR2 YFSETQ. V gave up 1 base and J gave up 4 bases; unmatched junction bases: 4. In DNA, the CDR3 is TGCGCCAGCAGCTTGAGCGGGACTAGCGGTTACAATGAGCAGTTCTTC. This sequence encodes CASSLSGTSGYNEQFF.

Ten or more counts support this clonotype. The CDR3 DNA is TGTGCCAGCAGCCCACGCCGGACAACTCTGAACACTGAAGCTTTCTTT. Its protein product is CASSPRRTTLNTEAFF. V and J are TRBV7-2 and TRBJ1-1; D might be TRBD1 (5 bases). Germline CDR1 and CDR2: SGHTA and FQGNSA. The CDR3 is 16 residues long. The V end lost 5 bases, the J end lost 0 bases, and 16 bases lay between the germline ends.

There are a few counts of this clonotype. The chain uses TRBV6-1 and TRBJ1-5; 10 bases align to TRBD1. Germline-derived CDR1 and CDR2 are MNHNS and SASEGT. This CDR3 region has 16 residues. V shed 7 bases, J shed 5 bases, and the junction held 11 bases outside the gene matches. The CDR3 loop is CASNPRQGAGDQPQHF. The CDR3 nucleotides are TGTGCCAGCAATCCAAGACAGGGGGCTGGGGATCAGCCCCAGCATTTT.

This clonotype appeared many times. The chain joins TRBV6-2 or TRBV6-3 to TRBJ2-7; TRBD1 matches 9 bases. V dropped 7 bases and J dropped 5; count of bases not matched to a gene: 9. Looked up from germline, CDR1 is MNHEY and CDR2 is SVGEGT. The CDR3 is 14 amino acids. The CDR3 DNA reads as TGTGCCAGCAAACCAGACAGGGGGGTCAACGAGCAGTACTTC. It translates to CASKPDRGVNEQYF.

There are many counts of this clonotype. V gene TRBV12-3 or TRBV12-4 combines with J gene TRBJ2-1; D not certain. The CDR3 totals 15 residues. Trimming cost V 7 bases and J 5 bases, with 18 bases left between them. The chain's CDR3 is CASTPVPMKNNEQFF. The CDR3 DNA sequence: TGTGCCAGCACCCCTGTCCCAATGAAAAACAATGAGCAGTTCTTC.

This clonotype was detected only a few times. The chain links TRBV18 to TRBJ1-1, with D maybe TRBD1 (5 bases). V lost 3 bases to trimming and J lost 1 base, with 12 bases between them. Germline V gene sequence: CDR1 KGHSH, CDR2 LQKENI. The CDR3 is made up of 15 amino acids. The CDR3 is CASSPDTTENTEAFF. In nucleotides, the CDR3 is TGTGCCAGCTCACCCGATACGACAGAGAACACTGAAGCTTTCTTT. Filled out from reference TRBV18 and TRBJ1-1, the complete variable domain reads NAGVMQNPRHLVRRRGQEARLRCSPMKGHSHVYWYRQLPEEGLKFMVYLQKENIIDESGMPKERFSAEFPKEGPSILRIQQVVRGDSAAYFCASSPDTTENTEAFFGQGTRLTVV.

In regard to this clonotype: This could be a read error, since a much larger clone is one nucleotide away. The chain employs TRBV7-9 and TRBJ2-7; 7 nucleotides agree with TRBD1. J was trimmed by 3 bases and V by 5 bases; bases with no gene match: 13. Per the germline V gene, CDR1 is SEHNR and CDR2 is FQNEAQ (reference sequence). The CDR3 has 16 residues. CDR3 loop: CASSPGVRDRHYEQYF. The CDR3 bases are TGTGCCAGCAGCCCCGGGGTTCGGGACAGACACTACGAGCAGTACTTC.

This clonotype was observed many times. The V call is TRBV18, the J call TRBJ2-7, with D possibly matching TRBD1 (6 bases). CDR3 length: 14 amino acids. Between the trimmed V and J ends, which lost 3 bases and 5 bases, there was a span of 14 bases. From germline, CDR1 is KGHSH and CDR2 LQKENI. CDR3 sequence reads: CASSPRGQGDEQYF. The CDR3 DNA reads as TGTGCCAGCTCACCCAGGGGACAAGGCGACGAGCAGTACTTC.

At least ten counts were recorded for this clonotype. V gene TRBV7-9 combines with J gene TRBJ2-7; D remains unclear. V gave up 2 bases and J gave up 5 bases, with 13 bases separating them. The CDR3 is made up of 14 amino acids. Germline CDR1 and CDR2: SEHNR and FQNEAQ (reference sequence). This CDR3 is CASSLSKGGNEQYF. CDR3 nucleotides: TGTGCCAGCAGCTTATCTAAGGGCGGCAACGAGCAGTACTTC. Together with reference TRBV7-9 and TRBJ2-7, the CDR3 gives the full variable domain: DTGVSQNPRHKITKRGQNVTFRCDPISEHNRLYWYRQTLGQGPEFLTYFQNEAQLEKSRLLSDRFSAERPKGSFSTLEIQRTEQGDSAMYLCASSLSKGGNEQYFGPGTRLTVT.